This T cell receptor beta chain was found in a study of control samples from healthy donors and cancer patients. This CDR3 region has 16 residues. Germline loops: CDR1 SNHLY, CDR2 FYNNEI. V dropped 6 bases and J dropped 0 bases, with 15 bases sitting between them. Data came from immunoSEQ multiplex PCR; TCRdb stores just in-frame clones and leaves some out. Seen here are 90,000 or so clones, approximately 88% observed once, and the top ten hold 9% to 10%. Sequenced input: PBMCs. This sequence was found in a woman in her 50s with colorectal cancer. The chain uses TRBV2 and TRBJ2-1; either TRBD1 or TRBD2 may fit D (7 bases each). The CDR3 loop reads CASSGGTVGSYNEQFF. The CDR3 region has the DNA TGTGCCAGCAGCGGGGGGACAGTTGGCTCCTACAATGAGCAGTTCTTC.